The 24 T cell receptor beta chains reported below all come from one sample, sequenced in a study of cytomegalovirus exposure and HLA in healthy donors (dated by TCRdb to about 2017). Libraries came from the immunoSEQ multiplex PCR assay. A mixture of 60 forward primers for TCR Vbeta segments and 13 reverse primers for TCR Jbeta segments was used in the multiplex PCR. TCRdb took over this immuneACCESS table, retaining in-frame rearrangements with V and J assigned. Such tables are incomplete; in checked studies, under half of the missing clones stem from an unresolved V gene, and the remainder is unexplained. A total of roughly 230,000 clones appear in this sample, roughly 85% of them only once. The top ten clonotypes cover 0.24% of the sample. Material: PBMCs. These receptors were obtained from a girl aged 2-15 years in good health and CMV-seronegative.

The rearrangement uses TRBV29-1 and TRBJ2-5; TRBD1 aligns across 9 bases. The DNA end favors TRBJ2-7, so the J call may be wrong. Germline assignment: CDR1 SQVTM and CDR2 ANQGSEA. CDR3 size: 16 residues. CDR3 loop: CSVGGTGKGSPYEQYF. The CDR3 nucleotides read TGCAGCGTCGGGGGGACAGGGAAGGGGAGTCCCTACGAGCAGTACTTC.

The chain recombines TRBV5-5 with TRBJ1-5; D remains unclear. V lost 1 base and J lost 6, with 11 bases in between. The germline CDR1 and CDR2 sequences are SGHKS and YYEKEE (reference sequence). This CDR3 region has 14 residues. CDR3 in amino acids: CASSLSAATQPQHF. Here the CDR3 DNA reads TGTGCCAGCAGCTTGAGCGCAGCCACTCAGCCCCAGCATTTT.

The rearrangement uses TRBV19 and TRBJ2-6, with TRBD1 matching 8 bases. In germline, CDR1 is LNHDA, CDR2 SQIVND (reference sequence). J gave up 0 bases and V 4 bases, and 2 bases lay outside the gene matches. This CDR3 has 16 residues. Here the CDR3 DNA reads TGTGCCAGTAGTACAGGGACAGGCTCTGGGGCCAACGTCCTGACTTTC. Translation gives CASSTGTGSGANVLTF.

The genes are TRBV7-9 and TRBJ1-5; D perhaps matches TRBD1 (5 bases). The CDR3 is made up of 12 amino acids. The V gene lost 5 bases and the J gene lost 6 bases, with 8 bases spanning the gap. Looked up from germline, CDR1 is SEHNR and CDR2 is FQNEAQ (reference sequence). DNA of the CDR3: TGTGCCAGCAGCCTAGACAGTCAGCCCCAGCATTTT. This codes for CASSLDSQPQHF.

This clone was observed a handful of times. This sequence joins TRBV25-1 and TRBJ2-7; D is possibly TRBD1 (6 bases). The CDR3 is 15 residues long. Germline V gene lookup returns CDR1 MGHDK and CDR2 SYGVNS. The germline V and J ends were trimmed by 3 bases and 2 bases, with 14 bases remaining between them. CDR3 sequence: CASSDPSAGAYEQYF. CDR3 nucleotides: TGTGCCAGCAGTGACCCGTCCGCAGGGGCCTACGAGCAGTACTTC.

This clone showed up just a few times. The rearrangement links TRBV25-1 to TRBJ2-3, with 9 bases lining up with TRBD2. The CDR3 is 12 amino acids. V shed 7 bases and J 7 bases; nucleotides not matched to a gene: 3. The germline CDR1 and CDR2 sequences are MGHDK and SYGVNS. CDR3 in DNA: TGTGCCAGCAAGCGGGAGGCTTATACGCAGTATTTT. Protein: CASKREAYTQYF.

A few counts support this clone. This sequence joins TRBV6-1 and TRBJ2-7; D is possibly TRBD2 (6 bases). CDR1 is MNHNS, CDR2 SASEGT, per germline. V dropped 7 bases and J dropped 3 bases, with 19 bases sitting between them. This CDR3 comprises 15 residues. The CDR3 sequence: CASIDLTSLIYEQYF. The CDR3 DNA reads TGTGCCAGCATTGATTTAACTAGCCTAATCTACGAGCAGTACTTC.

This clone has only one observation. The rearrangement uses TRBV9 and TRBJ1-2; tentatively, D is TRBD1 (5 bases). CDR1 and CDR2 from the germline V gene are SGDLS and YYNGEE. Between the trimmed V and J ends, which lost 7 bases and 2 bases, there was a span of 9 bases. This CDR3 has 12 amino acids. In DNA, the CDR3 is TGTGCCAGCGGGAAGGGGAACTATGGCTACACCTTC. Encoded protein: CASGKGNYGYTF.

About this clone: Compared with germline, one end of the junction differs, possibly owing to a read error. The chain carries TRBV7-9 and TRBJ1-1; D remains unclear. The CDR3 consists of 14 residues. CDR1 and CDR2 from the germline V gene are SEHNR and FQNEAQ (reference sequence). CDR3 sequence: CSSSPQTSNTEAFF. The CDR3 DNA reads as TGTTCCAGCAGCCCCCAGACATCGAACACTGAAGCTTTCTTT.

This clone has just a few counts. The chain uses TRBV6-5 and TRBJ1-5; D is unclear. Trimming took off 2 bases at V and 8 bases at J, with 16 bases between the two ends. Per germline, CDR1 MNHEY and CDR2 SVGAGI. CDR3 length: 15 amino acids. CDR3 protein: CASSYTGLGQEPQHF. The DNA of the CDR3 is TGTGCCAGCAGTTACACTGGACTGGGCCAGGAGCCCCAGCATTTT.

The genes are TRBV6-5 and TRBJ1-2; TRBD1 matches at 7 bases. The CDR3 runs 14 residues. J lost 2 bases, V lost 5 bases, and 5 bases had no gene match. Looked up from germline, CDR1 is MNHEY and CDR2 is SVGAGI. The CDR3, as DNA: TGTGCCAGCAGTGAGGCAGGGGGAAACTATGGCTACACCTTC. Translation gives CASSEAGGNYGYTF.

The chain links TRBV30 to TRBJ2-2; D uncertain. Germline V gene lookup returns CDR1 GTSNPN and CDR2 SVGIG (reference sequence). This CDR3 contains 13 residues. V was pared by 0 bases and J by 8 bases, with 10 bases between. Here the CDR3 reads CAWSVRAPGELFF. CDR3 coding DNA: TGTGCCTGGAGTGTACGAGCCCCAGGGGAGCTGTTTTTT.

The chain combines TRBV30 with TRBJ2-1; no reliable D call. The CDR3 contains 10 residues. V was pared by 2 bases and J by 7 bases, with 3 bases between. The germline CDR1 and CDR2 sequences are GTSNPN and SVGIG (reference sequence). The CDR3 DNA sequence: TGTGCCTGGAGTCGGAATGAGCAGTTCTTC. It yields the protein CAWSRNEQFF.

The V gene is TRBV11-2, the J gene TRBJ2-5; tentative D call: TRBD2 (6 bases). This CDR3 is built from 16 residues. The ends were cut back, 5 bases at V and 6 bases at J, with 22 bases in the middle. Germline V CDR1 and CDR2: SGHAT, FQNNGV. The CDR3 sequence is CASSDTGTPFLKTQYF. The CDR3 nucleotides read TGTGCCAGCAGCGATACCGGGACTCCTTTTTTGAAGACCCAGTACTTC. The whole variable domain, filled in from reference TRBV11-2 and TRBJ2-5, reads EAGVAQSPRYKIIEKRQSVAFWCNPISGHATLYWYQQILGQGPKLLIQFQNNGVVDDSQLPKDRFSAERLKGVDSTLKIQPAKLEDSAVYLCASSDTGTPFLKTQYFGPGTRLLVL.

The CDR3 coding sequence is TGTGCCAGCAGCTTTACAGGATCAACTAATGAAAAACTGTTTTTT. Translation gives CASSFTGSTNEKLFF. This chain links TRBV7-9 with TRBJ1-4; D perhaps matches TRBD1 (5 bases). Deletions cut 3 bases from V and 0 bases from J, with 8 bases between. This CDR3 is 15 amino acids long. Germline CDR1 and CDR2: SEHNR and FQNEAQ (reference sequence).

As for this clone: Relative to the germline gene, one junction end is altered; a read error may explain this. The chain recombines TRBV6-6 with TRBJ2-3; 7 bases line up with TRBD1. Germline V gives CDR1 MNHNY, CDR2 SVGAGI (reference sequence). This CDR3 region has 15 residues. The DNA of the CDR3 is TGTGCCAGCACTCTAGGGGACAGCTACACATATACGCAGTATTTT. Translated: CASTLGDSYTYTQYF.

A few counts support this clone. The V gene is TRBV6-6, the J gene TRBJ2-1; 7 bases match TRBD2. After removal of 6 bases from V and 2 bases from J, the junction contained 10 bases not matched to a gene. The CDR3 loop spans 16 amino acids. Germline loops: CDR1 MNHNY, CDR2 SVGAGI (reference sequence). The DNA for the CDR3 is TGTGCCAGCAGCCATTATTCTAGCGGTCCCTACAATGAGCAGTTCTTC. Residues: CASSHYSSGPYNEQFF.

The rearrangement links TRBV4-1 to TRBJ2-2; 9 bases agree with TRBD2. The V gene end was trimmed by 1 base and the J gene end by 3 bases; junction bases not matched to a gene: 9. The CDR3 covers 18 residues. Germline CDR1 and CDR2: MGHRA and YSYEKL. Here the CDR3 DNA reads TGCGCCAGCAGCCAAGCGCGGGGGGGCCGGGGGTACACCGGGGAGCTGTTTTTT. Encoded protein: CASSQARGGRGYTGELFF.

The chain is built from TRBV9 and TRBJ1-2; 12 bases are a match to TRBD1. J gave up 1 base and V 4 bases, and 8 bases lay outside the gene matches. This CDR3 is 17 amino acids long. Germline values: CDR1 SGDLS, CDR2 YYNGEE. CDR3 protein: CASSPWDRGLRNYGYTF. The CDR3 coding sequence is TGTGCCAGCAGCCCGTGGGACAGGGGGCTCCGTAACTATGGCTACACCTTC.

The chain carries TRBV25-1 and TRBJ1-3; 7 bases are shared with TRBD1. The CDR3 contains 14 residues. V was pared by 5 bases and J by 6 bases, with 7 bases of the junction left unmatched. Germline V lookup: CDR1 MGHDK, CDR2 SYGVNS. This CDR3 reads CASSKTGVKNTIYF. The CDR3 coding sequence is TGTGCCAGCAGTAAAACAGGGGTTAAAAACACCATATATTTT.

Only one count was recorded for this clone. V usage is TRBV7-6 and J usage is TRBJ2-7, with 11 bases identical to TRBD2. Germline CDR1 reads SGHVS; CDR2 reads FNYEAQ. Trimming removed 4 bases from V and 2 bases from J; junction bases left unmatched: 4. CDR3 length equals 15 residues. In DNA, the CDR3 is TGTGCCAGCAGCTCTGATAGCGGGAGGGCCTACGAGCAGTACTTC. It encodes CASSSDSGRAYEQYF.

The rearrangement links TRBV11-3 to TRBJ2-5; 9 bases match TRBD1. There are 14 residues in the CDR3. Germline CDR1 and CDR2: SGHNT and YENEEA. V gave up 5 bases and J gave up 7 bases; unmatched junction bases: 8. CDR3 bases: TGTGCCAGCAGCGACCCGGGACAGGGAGGGACCCAGTACTTC. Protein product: CASSDPGQGGTQYF.

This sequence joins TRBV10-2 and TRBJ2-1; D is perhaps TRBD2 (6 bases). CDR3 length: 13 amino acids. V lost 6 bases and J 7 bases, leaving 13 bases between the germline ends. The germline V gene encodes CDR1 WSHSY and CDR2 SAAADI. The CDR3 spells CASSPPGGNEQFF. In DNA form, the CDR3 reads TGCGCCAGCAGCCCCCCTGGAGGGAATGAGCAGTTCTTC.

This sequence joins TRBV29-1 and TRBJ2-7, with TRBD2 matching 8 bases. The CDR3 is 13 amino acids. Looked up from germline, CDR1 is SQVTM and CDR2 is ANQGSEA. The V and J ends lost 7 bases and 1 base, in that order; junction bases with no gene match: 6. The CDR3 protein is CSDSREGSYEQYF. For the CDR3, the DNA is TGCAGCGATTCCCGGGAGGGGTCCTACGAGCAGTACTTC.